A single sample is the source of the 4 T cell receptor beta chains below, sequenced in a study of shared clonotypes between healthy human individuals. Here immunoSEQ multiplex PCR was the method, and the copy in TCRdb shows in-frame clones only, minus some. The table shows about 770,000 clones, with approximately 77% occurring only once. The sequenced sample was memory CD4+ T cells sorted from blood. The subset is: CD45RA-negative fraction. All receptors come from a young woman in good health.

This clone occurred once. The chain combines TRBV25-1 with TRBJ1-1; unclear D gene. The germline V gene encodes CDR1 MGHDK and CDR2 SYGVNS. V dropped 5 bases and J dropped 8 bases, with 9 bases sitting between them. The CDR3 runs 11 residues. CDR3 region: CASSTLWEAFF. Here the CDR3 DNA reads TGTGCCAGCAGTACCCTGTGGGAAGCTTTCTTT. The variable domain in full, completed from reference TRBV25-1 and TRBJ1-1, reads EADIYQTPRYLVIGTGKKITLECSQTMGHDKMYWYQQDPGMELHLIHYSYGVNSTEKGDLSSESTVSRIRTEHFPLTLESARPSHTSQYLCASSTLWEAFFGQGTRLTVV.

This chain joins TRBV19 and TRBJ1-5, with TRBD1 matching 9 bases. The junction had 7 bases not matched to a gene; V was cut back by 7 bases and J by 0 bases. Looked up from germline, CDR1 is LNHDA and CDR2 is SQIVND (reference sequence). This CDR3 spans 16 amino acids. CDR3 region: CASNAGTGYSNQPQHF. CDR3 nucleotides: TGTGCCAGTAACGCCGGGACAGGGTATAGCAATCAGCCCCAGCATTTT. Using reference TRBV19 and TRBJ1-5 for the parts outside the CDR3, the full variable domain is DGGITQSPKYLFRKEGQNVTLSCEQNLNHDAMYWYRQDPGQGLRLIYYSQIVNDFQKGDIAEGYSVSREKKESFPLTVTSAQKNPTAFYLCASNAGTGYSNQPQHFGDGTRLSIL.

Written as DNA, the CDR3 is TGTGCCAGCAGTTCGGCCGGGTCCCCCCGCGGCATTCAGTACTTC. This codes for CASSSAGSPRGIQYF. The chain links TRBV27 to TRBJ2-4, with D uncertain. Trimming stripped 4 bases from V and 9 bases from J, with 19 bases between. CDR1 and CDR2 from the germline V gene are MNHEY and SMNVEV (reference sequence). This CDR3 is 15 amino acids long.

This clone occurred many times. V usage is TRBV7-9 and J usage is TRBJ2-2; no clear D. Per germline, CDR1 SEHNR and CDR2 FQNEAQ (reference sequence). This CDR3 spans 13 amino acids. V lost 2 bases and J lost 6, with 7 bases in between. CDR3 loop: CASSLSSPGELFF. As DNA, the CDR3 is TGTGCCAGCAGCTTATCCAGTCCCGGGGAGCTGTTTTTT.